This TCR beta chain was sequenced during a study of PD-1 blockade in classical Hodgkin lymphoma. Findings and limits, study-wide: Baseline diversity was lower in partial responders and progressors than complete responders.

Germline loops: CDR1 ENHRY, CDR2 SYGVKD. The V end was cut by 7 bases, the J end by 1 base, with 14 bases between. The CDR3 extends over 15 amino acids. Time point described: cycle 4 day 1 (C4D1), after more than five weeks of nivolumab. Relapses following autologous stem cell transplantation were seen in all patients, with brentuximab vedotin exposure varying. The repertoire was sequenced with immunoSEQ multiplex PCR; TCRdb's copy has only in-frame clones and lacks some. The sample includes some 30,000 clones, 81% seen only once; the top ten take about a sixth. This clone has a single count. Its antigen is as yet unknown.

The sample in question was peripheral blood mononuclear cells (PBMCs), obtained before the fourth cycle of nivolumab. The source is a human donor with classical Hodgkin lymphoma. The chain uses TRBV10-3 and TRBJ2-1; D may be TRBD2 (5 bases). This chain's CDR3 is CAITSGPGSYNEQFF. For the CDR3, the DNA is TGTGCCATCACGAGCGGTCCGGGGTCCTACAATGAGCAGTTCTTC.